This TCR beta chain was recorded in a study of blood T cell repertoires in COVID-19. A remark on this clone: At the DNA level, this CDR3 is encoded by other sequences in the same sample as well.

This CDR3 region has 13 residues. Germline V CDR1 and CDR2: SQVTM, ANQGSEA. Trimming removed 6 bases from V and 1 base from J; junction bases left unmatched: 0. Grouping used clinical history reported by participants in a survey and questionnaire. This table comes from immunoSEQ multiplex PCR, and its TCRdb copy is limited to in-frame clones, with some not included. This sample has approximately 450,000 clones, with 70% to 90% found just once. This sequence joins TRBV29-1 and TRBJ2-2; 9 nucleotides match TRBD1. Sequencing used PBMCs or T cells enriched from blood (not recorded which). This clonotype was obtained from a woman between 18 and 29 years old with acute COVID-19. As DNA, the CDR3 is TGCAGCGTGGACAGGGGGAACACCGGGGAGCTGTTTTTT. Translating it yields CSVDRGNTGELFF.